The 13 T cell receptor beta chains presented below share a single source sample, sequenced in a study of blood T cell repertoires in COVID-19. TCRdb keeps only in-frame clones here, not all; method: immunoSEQ multiplex PCR. Here the sample spans under 85,000 clones, roughly nine tenths being singletons. Material: peripheral blood. Receptor source: a man older than 75 in a cohort sampled during active COVID-19.

DNA for the CDR3: TGTGCCAGCAGCTTAGAACAGGGCGTTACCGAGCAGTACGTC. It encodes CASSLEQGVTEQYV. The V gene is TRBV11-2, the J gene TRBJ2-7; possibly TRBD1 for D (6 bases). Trimming pared 0 bases from V and 6 bases from J, leaving 12 bases between. The CDR3 extends over 14 amino acids. The germline V gene encodes CDR1 SGHAT and CDR2 FQNNGV.

This chain links TRBV29-1 with TRBJ1-1; no firm D call. The CDR3 length is 11 residues. The V gene's germline CDR1 is SQVTM and CDR2 ANQGSEA. Trimming took 4 bases from V and 0 from J, leaving 3 bases between them. The CDR3 spells CSVAVNTEAFF. In DNA, the CDR3 is TGCAGCGTTGCAGTGAACACTGAAGCTTTCTTT. Full variable domain (rest looked up from reference TRBV29-1 and TRBJ1-1): SAVISQKPSRDICQRGTSLTIQCQVDSQVTMMFWYRQQPGQSLTLIATANQGSEATYESGFVIDKFPISRPNLTFSTLTVSNMSPEDSSIYLCSVAVNTEAFFGQGTRLTVV.

J is TRBJ2-5 and V is TRBV5-5, with 9 positions matching TRBD1. This CDR3 contains 15 residues. CDR1 SGHKS and CDR2 YYEKEE come from the germline V gene (reference sequence). V shed 0 bases and J 4 bases; nucleotides not matched to a gene: 4. CDR3 nucleotide sequence: TGTGCCAGCAGCTTGGGGACAGGGGTGTCAGAGACCCAGTACTTC. This translates into CASSLGTGVSETQYF.

The V and J genes are TRBV5-1 and TRBJ1-2; D may be TRBD1 (6 bases). Trimming removed 6 bases at V and 3 bases at J, with 33 bases between. From germline, CDR1 is SGHRS and CDR2 YFSETQ. This CDR3 has 20 residues. The CDR3 nucleotides read TGCGCCAGCACCAGAAACCCGGTCGGGGGGCTTTTTCAGGACGACTATGGCTACACCTTC. Amino acids: CASTRNPVGGLFQDDYGYTF.

The rearrangement joins TRBV6-2 or TRBV6-3 to TRBJ2-3; 9 nucleotides line up with TRBD2. V was clipped by 6 bases and J by 3 bases; unmatched bases: 4. The CDR3 covers 14 residues. Germline V gives CDR1 MNHEY, CDR2 SVGEGT. CDR3 in amino acids: CASSTAGGTDTQYF. The DNA of the CDR3 is TGTGCCAGCAGCACAGCGGGGGGTACAGATACGCAGTATTTT.

This rearrangement joins TRBV9 to TRBJ1-6; D call uncertain. This CDR3 contains 16 residues. Germline values: CDR1 SGDLS, CDR2 YYNGEE. Trimming shortened V by 1 base and J by 4 bases, and 12 bases separated the two germline ends. This CDR3 is CASSVSDIPYNSPLHF. For the CDR3, the DNA is TGTGCCAGCAGCGTATCTGACATCCCATATAATTCACCCCTCCACTTT.

The chain joins TRBV9 to TRBJ2-7; no clear D gene. Germline loops: CDR1 SGDLS, CDR2 YYNGEE. The CDR3 is made up of 15 amino acids. V gave up 4 bases and J gave up 4 bases, with 18 bases separating them. CDR3 loop: CASSPERLGPYEQYF. CDR3 sequence (DNA): TGTGCCAGCAGCCCAGAGAGGTTAGGCCCATACGAGCAGTACTTC.

The J gene is TRBJ1-6, the V gene TRBV21-1; TRBD1, as called in the table, went unchecked against the DNA. TRBV21-1 is a pseudogene locus. The CDR3 runs to 16 residues. Here the CDR3 DNA reads TGTGCCAGCAGCCAACAGGGCAGGGCGGATAATTCACCCCTCCACTTT. This translates into CASSQQGRADNSPLHF.

This chain connects TRBV6-6 to TRBJ2-1; D may be TRBD1 (5 bases). Trimming shortened V by 2 bases and J by 9 bases, and 17 bases separated the two germline ends. The CDR3 runs 15 residues. Germline CDR1 is MNHNY and CDR2 is SVGAGI (reference sequence). Written as DNA, the CDR3 is TGTGCCAGCAGTTACGGTTCGAGCAGGGTGGGTGAGCAGTTCTTC. Protein sequence: CASSYGSSRVGEQFF.

The chain employs TRBV18 and TRBJ1-5; 9 nucleotides match TRBD1. The CDR3 covers 14 residues. The germline V gene encodes CDR1 KGHSH and CDR2 LQKENI. V shed 5 bases, J shed 5 bases, and the junction held 4 bases outside the gene matches. Here the CDR3 DNA reads TGTGCCAGCTCAACAGGGGGCGGATATCAGCCCCAGCATTTT. The encoded protein is CASSTGGGYQPQHF.

J is TRBJ1-2 and V is TRBV4-1; 8 positions agree with TRBD1. The CDR3 contains 14 residues. The V and J ends lost 0 bases and 8 bases, in that order; junction bases with no gene match: 5. The germline V gene has CDR1 MGHRA and CDR2 YSYEKL. CDR3 protein: CASSQDQGARGYTF. Here the CDR3 DNA reads TGCGCCAGCAGCCAAGATCAGGGGGCGAGGGGCTACACCTTC.

The gene calls are TRBV7-2 and TRBJ1-4; maybe TRBD1 (6 bases). The CDR3 totals 15 residues. V dropped 5 bases and J dropped 4 bases, with 14 bases sitting between them. CDR1 is SGHTA and CDR2 is FQGNSA in the germline V gene. CDR3 protein: CASSPNQGINEKLFF. Written as DNA, the CDR3 is TGTGCCAGCAGCCCAAACCAGGGGATTAATGAAAAACTGTTTTTT.

As regards this clone: The sample holds other DNA sequences that translate to the same CDR3. V gene TRBV19 combines with J gene TRBJ2-2, with D possibly matching TRBD1 (6 bases). The CDR3 extends over 15 amino acids. Germline V gene sequence: CDR1 LNHDA, CDR2 SQIVND (reference sequence). V lost 6 bases, J lost 0 bases, and 11 bases lay in between. In DNA, the CDR3 is TGTGCCAGTAGCTCTAGGACAGCGAACACCGGGGAGCTGTTTTTT. It translates to CASSSRTANTGELFF.